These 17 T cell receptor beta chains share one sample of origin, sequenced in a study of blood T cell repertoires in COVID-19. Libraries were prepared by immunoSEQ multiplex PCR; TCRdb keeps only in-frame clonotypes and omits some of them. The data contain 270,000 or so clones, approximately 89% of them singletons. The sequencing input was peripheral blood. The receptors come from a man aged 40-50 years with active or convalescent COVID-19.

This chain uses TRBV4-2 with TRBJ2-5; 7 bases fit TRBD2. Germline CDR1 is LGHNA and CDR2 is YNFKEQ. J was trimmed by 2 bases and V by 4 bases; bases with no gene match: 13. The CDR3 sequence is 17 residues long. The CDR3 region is CASSLRASGAGQETQYF. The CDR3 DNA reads TGTGCCAGCAGCCTAAGAGCGTCGGGAGCGGGGCAAGAGACCCAGTACTTC.

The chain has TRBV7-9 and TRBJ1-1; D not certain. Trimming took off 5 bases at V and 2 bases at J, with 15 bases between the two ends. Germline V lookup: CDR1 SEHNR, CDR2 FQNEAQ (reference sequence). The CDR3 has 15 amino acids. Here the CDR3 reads CASSRIGQLNTEAFF. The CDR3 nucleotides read TGTGCCAGCAGCCGGATTGGGCAGCTTAACACTGAAGCTTTCTTT.

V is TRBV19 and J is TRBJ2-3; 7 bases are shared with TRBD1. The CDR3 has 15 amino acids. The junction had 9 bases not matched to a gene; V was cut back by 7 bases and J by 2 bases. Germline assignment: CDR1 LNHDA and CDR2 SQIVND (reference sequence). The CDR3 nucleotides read TGTGCCAGTACTGAGACAGGGTTTGACACAGATACGCAGTATTTT. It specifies CASTETGFDTDTQYF.

In DNA, the CDR3 is TGTGCCAGCAGCTGGGGGGGGACGGATAGCAATCAGCCCCAGCATTTT. Its protein product is CASSWGGTDSNQPQHF. The chain joins TRBV7-9 to TRBJ1-5; D perhaps matches TRBD1 (5 bases). The germline V gene encodes CDR1 SEHNR and CDR2 FQNEAQ (reference sequence). V dropped 4 bases and J dropped 0 bases, with 13 bases sitting between them. This CDR3 contains 16 residues.

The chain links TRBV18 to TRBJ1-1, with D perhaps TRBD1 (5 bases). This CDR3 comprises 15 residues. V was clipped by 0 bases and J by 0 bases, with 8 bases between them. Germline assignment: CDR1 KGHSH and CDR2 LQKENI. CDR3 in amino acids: CASSPPGLLNTEAFF. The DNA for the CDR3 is TGTGCCAGCTCACCACCGGGGCTGTTGAACACTGAAGCTTTCTTT.

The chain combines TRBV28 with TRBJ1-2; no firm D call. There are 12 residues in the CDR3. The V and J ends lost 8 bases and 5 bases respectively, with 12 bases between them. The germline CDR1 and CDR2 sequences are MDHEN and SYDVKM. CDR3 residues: CASVVGEYGYTF. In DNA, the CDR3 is TGTGCCAGCGTGGTTGGAGAGTATGGCTACACCTTC.

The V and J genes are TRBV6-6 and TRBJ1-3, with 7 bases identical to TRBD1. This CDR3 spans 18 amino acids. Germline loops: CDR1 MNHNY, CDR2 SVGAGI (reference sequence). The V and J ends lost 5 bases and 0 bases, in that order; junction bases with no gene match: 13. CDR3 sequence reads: CASSPGQLDRYSGNTIYF. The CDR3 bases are TGTGCCAGCAGTCCGGGACAGTTAGACCGCTACTCTGGAAACACCATATATTTT.

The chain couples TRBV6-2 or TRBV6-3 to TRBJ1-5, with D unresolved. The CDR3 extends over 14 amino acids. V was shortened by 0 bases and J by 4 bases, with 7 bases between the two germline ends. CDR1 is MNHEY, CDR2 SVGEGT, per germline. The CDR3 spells CASSYSAGNQPQHF. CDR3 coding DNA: TGTGCCAGCAGTTACTCGGCAGGTAATCAGCCCCAGCATTTT.

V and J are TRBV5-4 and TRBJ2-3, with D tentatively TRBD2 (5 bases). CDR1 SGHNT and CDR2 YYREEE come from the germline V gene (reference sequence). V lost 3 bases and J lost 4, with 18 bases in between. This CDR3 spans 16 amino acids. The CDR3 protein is CASSSRIREIADTQYF. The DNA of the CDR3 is TGTGCCAGCAGCTCCCGAATACGGGAAATAGCAGATACGCAGTATTTT.

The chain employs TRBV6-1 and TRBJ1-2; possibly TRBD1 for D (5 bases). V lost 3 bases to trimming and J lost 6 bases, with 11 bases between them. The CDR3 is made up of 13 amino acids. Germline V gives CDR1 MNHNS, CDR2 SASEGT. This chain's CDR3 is CASSEGGSHGYTF. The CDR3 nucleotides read TGTGCCAGCAGTGAGGGGGGATCCCATGGCTACACCTTC.

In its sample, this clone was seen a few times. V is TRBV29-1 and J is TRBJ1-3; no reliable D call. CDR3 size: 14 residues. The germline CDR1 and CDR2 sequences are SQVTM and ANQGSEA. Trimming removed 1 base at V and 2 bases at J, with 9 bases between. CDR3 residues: CSVEGEKTGNTIYF. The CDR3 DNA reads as TGCAGCGTTGAAGGAGAGAAGACTGGAAACACCATATATTTT.

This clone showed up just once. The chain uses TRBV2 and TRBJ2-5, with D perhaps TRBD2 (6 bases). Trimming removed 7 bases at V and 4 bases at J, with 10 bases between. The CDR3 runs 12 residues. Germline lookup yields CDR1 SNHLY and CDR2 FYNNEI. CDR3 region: CASTPGGETQYF. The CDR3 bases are TGTGCCAGCACCCCCGGGGGAGAGACCCAGTACTTC.

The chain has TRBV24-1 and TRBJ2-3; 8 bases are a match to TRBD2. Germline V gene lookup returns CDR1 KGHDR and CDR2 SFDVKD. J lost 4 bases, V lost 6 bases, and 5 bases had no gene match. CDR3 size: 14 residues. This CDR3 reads CATSLSGEADTQYF. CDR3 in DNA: TGTGCCACCAGTCTTAGCGGGGAAGCAGATACGCAGTATTTT.

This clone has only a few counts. The CDR3 DNA is TGCGCCAGCAGTGAGTCCACAGGGGGTCTCTACGAGCAGTACTTC. Its protein is CASSESTGGLYEQYF. The chain is built from TRBV10-1 and TRBJ2-7; 8 nucleotides align to TRBD1. CDR3 length: 15 amino acids. In germline, CDR1 is WNHNN, CDR2 SYGVQD (reference sequence). V shed 0 bases and J 3 bases; nucleotides not matched to a gene: 4.

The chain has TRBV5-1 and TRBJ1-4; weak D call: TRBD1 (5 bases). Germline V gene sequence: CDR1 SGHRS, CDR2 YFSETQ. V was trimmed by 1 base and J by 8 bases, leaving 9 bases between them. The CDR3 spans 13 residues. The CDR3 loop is CASSLFGAEKLFF. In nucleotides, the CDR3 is TGCGCCAGCAGCTTGTTTGGGGCGGAAAAACTGTTTTTT.

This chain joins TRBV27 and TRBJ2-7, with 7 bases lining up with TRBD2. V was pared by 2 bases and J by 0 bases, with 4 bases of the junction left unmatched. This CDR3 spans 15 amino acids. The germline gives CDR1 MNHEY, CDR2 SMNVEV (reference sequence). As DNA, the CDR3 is TGTGCCAGCAGTTTAACTAGCGTTAGCTCCTACGAGCAGTACTTC. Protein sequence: CASSLTSVSSYEQYF.

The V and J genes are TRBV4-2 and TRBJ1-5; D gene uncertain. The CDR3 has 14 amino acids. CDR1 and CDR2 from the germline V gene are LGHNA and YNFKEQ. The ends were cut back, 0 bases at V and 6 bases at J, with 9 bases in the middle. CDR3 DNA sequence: TGTGCCAGCAGCCAAGATGAATCGGTTCAGCCCCAGCATTTT. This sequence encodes CASSQDESVQPQHF.